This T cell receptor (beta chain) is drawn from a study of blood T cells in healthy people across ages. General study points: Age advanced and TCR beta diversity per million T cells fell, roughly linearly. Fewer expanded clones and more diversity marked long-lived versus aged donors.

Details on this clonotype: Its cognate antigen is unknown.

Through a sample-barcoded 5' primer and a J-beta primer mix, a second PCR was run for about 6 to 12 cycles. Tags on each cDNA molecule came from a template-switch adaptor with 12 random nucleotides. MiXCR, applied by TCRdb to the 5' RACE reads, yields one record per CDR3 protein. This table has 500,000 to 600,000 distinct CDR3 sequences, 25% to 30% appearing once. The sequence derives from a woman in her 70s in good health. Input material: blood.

The CDR3 is CASSNSGELFF. The CDR3 DNA sequence: TGTGCCAGCAGTAACTCCGGGGAGCTGTTTTTT. The chain is built from TRBV2 and TRBJ2-2, with D unclear. The germline V gene has CDR1 SNHLY and CDR2 FYNNEI. This CDR3 has 11 amino acids. The V and J ends lost 5 bases and 6 bases respectively, with 4 bases between them.